The following is a T cell receptor (beta chain) sequence with its context. TCRdb recomputed calls from the 5' RACE reads with MiXCR, one row per CDR3 protein. The data hold some 89,000 distinct CDR3 sequences, with approximately 10% observed a single time. This specimen comes from a study of early T cells in non-severe SARS-CoV-2 infection. This CDR3 spans 13 amino acids. V was shortened by 2 bases and J by 3 bases, with 7 bases between the two germline ends. CDR1 is SGHTA and CDR2 is FQGTGA in the germline V gene. The sequence derives from an adult who was a healthcare worker with PCR-confirmed SARS-CoV-2 infection or an uninfected control (not recorded which). The chain is built from TRBV7-3 and TRBJ2-5; no clear D. Sequenced material: whole blood, taken at baseline. This CDR3 reads CASSLYSKETQYF. The CDR3 coding sequence is TGTGCCAGCAGCTTATATTCGAAAGAGACCCAGTACTTC.